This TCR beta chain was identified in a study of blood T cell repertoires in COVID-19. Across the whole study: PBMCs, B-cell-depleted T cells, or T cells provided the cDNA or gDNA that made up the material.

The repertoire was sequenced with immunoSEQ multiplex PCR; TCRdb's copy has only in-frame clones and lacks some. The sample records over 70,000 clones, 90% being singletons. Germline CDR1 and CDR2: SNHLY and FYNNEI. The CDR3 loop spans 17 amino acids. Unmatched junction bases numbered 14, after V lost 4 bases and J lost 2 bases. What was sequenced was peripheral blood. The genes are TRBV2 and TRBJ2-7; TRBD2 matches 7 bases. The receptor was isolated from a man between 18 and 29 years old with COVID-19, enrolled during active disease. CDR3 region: CASSGWGGSKKAYEQYF. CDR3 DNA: TGTGCCAGCAGTGGGTGGGGCGGGAGTAAGAAGGCCTACGAGCAGTACTTC. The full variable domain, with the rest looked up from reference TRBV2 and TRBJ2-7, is EPEVTQTPSHQVTQMGQEVILRCVPISNHLYFYWYRQILGQKVEFLVSFYNNEISEKSEIFDDQFSVERPDGSNFTLKIRSTKLEDSAMYFCASSGWGGSKKAYEQYFGPGTRLTVT.